The present T cell receptor (beta chain) was sequenced within a study of CD8 T cells in ankylosing spondylitis. This CDR3 spans 15 amino acids. Germline CDR1 is SGHRS and CDR2 is YFSETQ. V lost 3 bases and J lost 5, with 15 bases in between. Using its own MiXCR run on the 5' RACE reads, TCRdb lists one record per CDR3 protein. Here the sample spans under 400,000 distinct CDR3 sequences, 9.5% to 13% being singletons. Concerning this clonotype itself: A much larger clonotype is one base distant, so this may be a read error.

The clonotype was recovered from a female donor with ankylosing spondylitis or in good health (not recorded which). The genes are TRBV5-1 and TRBJ2-1, with D tentatively TRBD1 or TRBD2 (5 bases each). The sequencing sample was made of blood, either unsorted or a sorted T cell fraction (not recorded which). The CDR3 DNA follows: TGCGCCAGCAGCTCGGACGGGACGAACGACAATGAGCAGTTCTTC. Translating it yields CASSSDGTNDNEQFF.